This TCR beta chain was sequenced during a study of PD-L1 blockade in urothelial cancer. Study details: Of some 30 patients, about two dozen were males with bladder-origin urothelial cancer. Study-wide results and caveats: Having blood TCR clonality under the median before treatment predicted better survival.

Sample time point: peripheral blood 6 weeks after treatment start. Per patient, between 1 and 8 samples were collected at pretreatment and on-treatment time points. Germline V gene data show CDR1 as SNHLY and CDR2 as FYNNEI. J lost 6 bases, V lost 6 bases, and 7 bases had no gene match. CDR3 size: 14 residues. Sequenced by immunoSEQ multiplex PCR; TCRdb stores in-frame clones only, minus some. Of some 51,000 clones listed, 88% are singletons. On this clone itself: No antigen is known for it.

This sample comprised PBMCs, obtained around atezolizumab (anti-PD-L1) treatment. V usage is TRBV2 and J usage is TRBJ2-7; 11 bases line up with TRBD1. This clonotype was obtained from a man aged 55 to 70 with urothelial cancer. CDR3 coding DNA: TGTGCCAGCAGCGGTCCCGGGACAGGGGGCGAGCAGTACTTC. Its protein is CASSGPGTGGEQYF.